This T cell receptor beta chain was sequenced for a study of cytomegalovirus exposure and HLA in healthy donors. Amplification used 60 Vbeta primers and 13 Jbeta primers. Assay used: immunoSEQ multiplex PCR; TCRdb lists only in-frame clones, some missing. The sample consists of some 120,000 clones, 73% of them appearing once. The V segment lost 10 bases and the J segment 5 bases; nucleotides outside the gene matches: 11. The germline V gene has CDR1 MGHDK and CDR2 SYGVNS. The CDR3 is made up of 13 amino acids. This chain uses TRBV25-1 with TRBJ2-7, with 7 nucleotides matching TRBD1. The sample comprised PBMCs. This TCR came from a woman under 40 in good health and CMV-seronegative. This CDR3 is CATKTTGIHEQYF. CDR3 nucleotide sequence: TGTGCCACCAAAACGACAGGGATCCACGAGCAGTACTTC.